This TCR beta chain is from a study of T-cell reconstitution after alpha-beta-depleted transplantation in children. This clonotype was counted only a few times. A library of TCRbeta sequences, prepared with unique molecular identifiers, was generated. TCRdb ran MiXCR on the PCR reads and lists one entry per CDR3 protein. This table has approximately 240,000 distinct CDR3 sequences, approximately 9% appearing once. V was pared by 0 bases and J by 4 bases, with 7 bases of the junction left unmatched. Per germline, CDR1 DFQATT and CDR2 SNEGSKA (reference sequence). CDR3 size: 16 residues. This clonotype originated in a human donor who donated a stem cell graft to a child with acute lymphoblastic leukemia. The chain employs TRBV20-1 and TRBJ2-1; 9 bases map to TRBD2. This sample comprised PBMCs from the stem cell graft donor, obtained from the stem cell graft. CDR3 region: CSARDHQRGAYNEQFF. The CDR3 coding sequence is TGCAGTGCTAGAGATCACCAGCGGGGGGCTTACAATGAGCAGTTCTTC.